The clone carrying this T cell receptor (beta chain) is medium-sized (0.01 to 0.1%) within its sample. Its target is unknown. The data originate from a study of liver allograft versus peripheral blood T cells. Study information: Transplanted-liver T cell receptor repertoires were compared with recipients' peripheral blood repertoires.

TCRdb analysed the reads with MiXCR anew, one entry per CDR3 protein. The sample records 7,900 or so distinct CDR3 sequences, approximately 17% being singletons. Study-wide findings and caveats: Differences were reported between the T cell receptor repertoires inside liver allografts and those that were detected in peripheral blood.

CDR3 size: 11 residues. Germline V gene lookup returns CDR1 SGHTA and CDR2 FQGNSA. Trimming removed 8 bases at V and 3 bases at J, with 8 bases between. The sequence was collected from a human patient who had a liver transplant. The graft donor may be the source of some T cells. V gene TRBV7-2 combines with J gene TRBJ2-7; D is ambiguous. This CDR3 is CASLSGYEQYF. In DNA form, the CDR3 reads TGTGCCAGCCTTTCCGGCTACGAGCAGTACTTC.